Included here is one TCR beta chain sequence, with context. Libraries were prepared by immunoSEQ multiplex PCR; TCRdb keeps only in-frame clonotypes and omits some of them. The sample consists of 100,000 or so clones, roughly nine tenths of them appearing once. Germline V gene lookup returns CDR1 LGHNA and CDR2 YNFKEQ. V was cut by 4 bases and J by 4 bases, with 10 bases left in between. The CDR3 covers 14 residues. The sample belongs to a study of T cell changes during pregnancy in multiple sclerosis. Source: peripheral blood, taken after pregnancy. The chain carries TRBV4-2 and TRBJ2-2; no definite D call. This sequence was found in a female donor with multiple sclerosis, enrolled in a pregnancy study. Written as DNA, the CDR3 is TGTGCCAGCAGCCCGCGAGCCGGCACCGGGGAGCTGTTTTTT. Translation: CASSPRAGTGELFF.